The clone carrying this TCR beta chain was picked up many times. The data stem from a study of T cell repertoires in cytomegalovirus infection. One entry per CDR3 protein, called by TCRdb with MiXCR from the reads. The table lists hundreds of thousands of distinct CDR3 sequences, 15% to 20% of them singletons. This CDR3 comprises 18 residues. Looked up from germline, CDR1 is SGHVS and CDR2 is FQNEAQ. The V end was cut by 3 bases, the J end by 0 bases, with 18 bases between. The chain has TRBV7-8 and TRBJ1-5; D unresolved. Input material: PBMCs. This receptor was identified in a human donor in good health (CMV status not recorded). Some clones in this sample may be carry-over from other donors' samples. This chain's CDR3 is CASSFHIGEANSNQPQHF. The CDR3 DNA reads as TGTGCCAGCAGCTTCCACATCGGGGAGGCTAATAGCAATCAGCCCCAGCATTTT.